This is a list of T cell receptor beta chains from one sample in a study of shared clonotypes between healthy human individuals. Assay: immunoSEQ multiplex PCR; the TCRdb copy retains only in-frame clones and omits some. This sample has millions of clones; approximately 95% occur once, and the top ten carry roughly 0.36%. The sequencing sample was made of naive CD4+ T cells from PBMCs. The receptors were gathered from a man in his late teens or twenties in good health. Some clones in this sample may be carry-over from other donors' samples. CDR3s include the opening cysteine and the closing phenylalanine or tryptophan. Each record gives: J gene, clone size, V gene, D gene, CDR3 DNA, CDR3 protein. A D gene is named only where the DNA matches it firmly. Rows give clone size only sometimes, using once, few, many, or a class for an expanded clone.

j_gene: TRBJ2-1
abundance: -
v_gene: TRBV7-2
d_gene: TRBD2
CDR3nt: TGTGCCAGCAGCCGCTTCGCTACTAGCGGGAATTACAATGAGCAGTTCTTC
CDR3aa: CASSRFATSGNYNEQFF

j_gene: TRBJ2-7
abundance: -
v_gene: TRBV7-9
d_gene: -
CDR3nt: TGTGCCAGCAGCTCTGGGGCCTTATCCTACGAGCAGTACTTC
CDR3aa: CASSSGALSYEQYF

j_gene: TRBJ2-7
abundance: -
v_gene: TRBV7-9
d_gene: -
CDR3nt: TGTGCCAGCAGCTTGAGGGGGTACGAGCAGTACTTC
CDR3aa: CASSLRGYEQYF

j_gene: TRBJ2-2
abundance: -
v_gene: TRBV4-1
d_gene: -
CDR3nt: TGCGCCAGCAGGGGACAGCCGGGAGATCGGACCGGGGAGCTGTTTTTT
CDR3aa: CASRGQPGDRTGELFF

j_gene: TRBJ2-7
abundance: -
v_gene: TRBV4-1
d_gene: -
CDR3nt: TGCGCCAGCAGCCAGTCCCACCTCCGAGACAGCTCCTACGAGCAGTACTTC
CDR3aa: CASSQSHLRDSSYEQYF

j_gene: TRBJ1-3
abundance: -
v_gene: TRBV6-5
d_gene: -
CDR3nt: TGTGCCAGCAGTCCCACTGGGACCGCGAACACCATATATTTT
CDR3aa: CASSPTGTANTIYF

j_gene: TRBJ2-7
abundance: -
v_gene: TRBV5-1
d_gene: TRBD1
CDR3nt: TGCGCCAGCAGCTCTGGACAGGTTGAGCAGTACTTC
CDR3aa: CASSSGQVEQYF

j_gene: TRBJ2-4
abundance: -
v_gene: TRBV11-2
d_gene: -
CDR3nt: TGTGCCAGCAGCTTGGATAACGGGGGTGGCAAAAACATTCAGTACTTC
CDR3aa: CASSLDNGGGKNIQYF

j_gene: TRBJ2-2
abundance: -
v_gene: TRBV7-9
d_gene: -
CDR3nt: TGTGCCAGCAGCTTAAGGCGGGAGAACACCGGGGAGCTGTTTTTT
CDR3aa: CASSLRRENTGELFF

j_gene: TRBJ2-5
abundance: -
v_gene: TRBV29-1
d_gene: -
CDR3nt: TGCAGCGCCCTGGGGTGGGGACAAGAGACCCAGTACTTC
CDR3aa: CSALGWGQETQYF

j_gene: TRBJ1-3
abundance: -
v_gene: TRBV7-2
d_gene: -
CDR3nt: TGTGCCAGCAGCTCACGTCAGGGGATATCTGGAAACACCATATATTTT
CDR3aa: CASSSRQGISGNTIYF

j_gene: TRBJ1-2
abundance: -
v_gene: TRBV5-1
d_gene: -
CDR3nt: TGCGCCAGCAGCGACGGGAGGAGCTATGGCTACACCTTC
CDR3aa: CASSDGRSYGYTF

j_gene: TRBJ1-3
abundance: once
v_gene: TRBV29-1
d_gene: -
CDR3nt: TGCAGCGCCAACATGCTAAGGACTGTCTCTGGAAACACCATATATTTT
CDR3aa: CSANMLRTVSGNTIYF

j_gene: TRBJ2-3
abundance: once
v_gene: TRBV6-5
d_gene: -
CDR3nt: TGTGCCAGCAGCCTCACGGGGGGCACAGATACGCAGTATTTT
CDR3aa: CASSLTGGTDTQYF

j_gene: TRBJ2-3
abundance: -
v_gene: TRBV2
d_gene: TRBD1
CDR3nt: TGTGCCACCCAAGGACAGGGGAGCACAGATACGCAGTATTTT
CDR3aa: CATQGQGSTDTQYF

j_gene: TRBJ1-2
abundance: -
v_gene: TRBV19
d_gene: TRBD1
CDR3nt: TGTGCCACCACCCCGGGACAGGGGGTCTATGGCTACACCTTC
CDR3aa: CATTPGQGVYGYTF

j_gene: TRBJ2-5
abundance: -
v_gene: TRBV19
d_gene: -
CDR3nt: TGTGCCAGTAGTAAAGGGTCGTGGTACCAAGAGACCCAGTACTTC
CDR3aa: CASSKGSWYQETQYF

j_gene: TRBJ2-1
abundance: -
v_gene: TRBV14
d_gene: TRBD1
CDR3nt: TGTGCCAGCAGCCCAGGGACAGGGTTCAGGGATGAGCAGTTCTTC
CDR3aa: CASSPGTGFRDEQFF

j_gene: TRBJ1-5
abundance: -
v_gene: TRBV9
d_gene: TRBD1
CDR3nt: TGTGCCAGCAGCGTAGGACAGGGAGGTAATCAGCCCCAGCATTTT
CDR3aa: CASSVGQGGNQPQHF

j_gene: TRBJ2-6
abundance: -
v_gene: TRBV5-4
d_gene: TRBD2
CDR3nt: TGTGCCAGCAGCCCGAGGGGAGGGACTGGGGCCAACGTCCTGACTTTC
CDR3aa: CASSPRGGTGANVLTF

j_gene: TRBJ1-1
abundance: -
v_gene: TRBV10-3
d_gene: -
CDR3nt: TGTGCCAACCAAGCGGATATGAACACTGAAGCTTTCTTT
CDR3aa: CANQADMNTEAFF

j_gene: TRBJ2-7
abundance: -
v_gene: TRBV28
d_gene: -
CDR3nt: TGTGCCAGCAGTTCACACGAGCAGTACTTC
CDR3aa: CASSSHEQYF

j_gene: TRBJ1-3
abundance: -
v_gene: TRBV7-2
d_gene: -
CDR3nt: TGTGCCAGCAGCTCCCCCCCCTCAGGAAACACCATATATTTT
CDR3aa: CASSSPPSGNTIYF

j_gene: TRBJ2-2
abundance: -
v_gene: TRBV5-1
d_gene: -
CDR3nt: TGCGCCAGCAGCTTGGAGCAATCGAACACCGGGGAGCTGTTTTTT
CDR3aa: CASSLEQSNTGELFF

j_gene: TRBJ2-1
abundance: -
v_gene: TRBV27
d_gene: -
CDR3nt: TGTGCCAGCAGTCCGACAGGATACAATGAGCAGTTCTTC
CDR3aa: CASSPTGYNEQFF

j_gene: TRBJ1-2
abundance: few
v_gene: TRBV2
d_gene: TRBD1
CDR3nt: TGTGCCAGCTGGTTAACGGGACAGCACACCTTC
CDR3aa: CASWLTGQHTF

j_gene: TRBJ2-2
abundance: once
v_gene: TRBV11-2
d_gene: -
CDR3nt: TGTGCCAGCAGCTCGGTGGTGGGTGCTCACAGCGGGGAGCTGTTTTTT
CDR3aa: CASSSVVGAHSGELFF

j_gene: TRBJ1-5
abundance: few
v_gene: TRBV28
d_gene: -
CDR3nt: TGTGCCAGCAGTCCCTATGGGGCAGGGGATCAGCCCCAGCATTTT
CDR3aa: CASSPYGAGDQPQHF

j_gene: TRBJ2-2
abundance: once
v_gene: TRBV30
d_gene: -
CDR3nt: TGTGCCTGGAGCAGGGGCTCCGGGGAGCTGTTTTTT
CDR3aa: CAWSRGSGELFF

j_gene: TRBJ2-7
abundance: -
v_gene: TRBV29-1
d_gene: -
CDR3nt: TGCAGCGTTGAGTTTAGTACCGGCGAGCAGTACTTC
CDR3aa: CSVEFSTGEQYF

j_gene: TRBJ2-3
abundance: -
v_gene: TRBV7-3
d_gene: TRBD2
CDR3nt: TGTGCCAGCAGCTTAGGACTAGCACGCACAGATACGCAGTATTTT
CDR3aa: CASSLGLARTDTQYF

j_gene: TRBJ2-7
abundance: -
v_gene: TRBV2
d_gene: TRBD1
CDR3nt: TGTGCCAGCAGTGAAGGGACAGGAGGCGAGCAGTACTTC
CDR3aa: CASSEGTGGEQYF

j_gene: TRBJ1-5
abundance: -
v_gene: TRBV27
d_gene: TRBD1
CDR3nt: TGTGCCAGCAGCCGGAGACAGGGAGTAATTCAGCCCCAGCATTTT
CDR3aa: CASSRRQGVIQPQHF

j_gene: TRBJ1-4
abundance: -
v_gene: TRBV6-5
d_gene: TRBD1
CDR3nt: TGTGCCAGCAGTTACACACCGGGACAGTATGAAAAACTGTTTTTT
CDR3aa: CASSYTPGQYEKLFF

j_gene: TRBJ1-4
abundance: once
v_gene: TRBV18
d_gene: -
CDR3nt: TGTGCCAGCTCACCACGGTCCTCAGGTGAAAAACTGTTTTTT
CDR3aa: CASSPRSSGEKLFF

j_gene: TRBJ1-1
abundance: -
v_gene: TRBV5-1
d_gene: -
CDR3nt: TGCGCCAGCAGCTTGGGTAGCAGAAACACTGAAGCTTTCTTT
CDR3aa: CASSLGSRNTEAFF

j_gene: TRBJ2-1
abundance: -
v_gene: TRBV14
d_gene: TRBD2
CDR3nt: TGTGCCAGCAGAAATCTAGCGGGAGGGCCTGGGGAGCAGTTCTTC
CDR3aa: CASRNLAGGPGEQFF

j_gene: TRBJ2-1
abundance: few
v_gene: TRBV10-3
d_gene: TRBD2
CDR3nt: TGTGCCATCAGTGATGGGACTAGCGTTTTCTTC
CDR3aa: CAISDGTSVFF

j_gene: TRBJ1-3
abundance: -
v_gene: TRBV4-2
d_gene: -
CDR3nt: TGTGCCAGCAGCCAAGATCCGGGGCACCTGAGCTCTGGAAACACCATATATTTT
CDR3aa: CASSQDPGHLSSGNTIYF

j_gene: TRBJ1-1
abundance: -
v_gene: TRBV7-2
d_gene: -
CDR3nt: TGTGCCAGCAGCTTAGCTACAGTAGGAAACACTGAAGCTTTCTTT
CDR3aa: CASSLATVGNTEAFF

j_gene: TRBJ2-7
abundance: -
v_gene: TRBV19
d_gene: -
CDR3nt: TGTGCCAGTAAGGATTCGGCGGGACCCTCCTACGAGCAGTACTTC
CDR3aa: CASKDSAGPSYEQYF